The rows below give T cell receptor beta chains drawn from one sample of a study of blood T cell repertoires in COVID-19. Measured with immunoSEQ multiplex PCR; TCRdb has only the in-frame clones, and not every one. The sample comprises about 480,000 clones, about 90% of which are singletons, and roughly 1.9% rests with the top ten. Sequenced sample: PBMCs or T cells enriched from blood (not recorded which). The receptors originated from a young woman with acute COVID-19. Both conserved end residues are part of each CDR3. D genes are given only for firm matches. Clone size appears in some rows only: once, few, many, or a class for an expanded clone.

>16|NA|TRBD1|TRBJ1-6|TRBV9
CASSVALDRGNSPLHF
TGTGCCAGCAGCGTAGCTTTGGACAGGGGGAATTCACCCCTCCACTTT
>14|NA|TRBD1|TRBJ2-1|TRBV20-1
CSASPGTGSNEQFF
TGCAGTGCTAGTCCCGGGACAGGGTCCAATGAGCAGTTCTTC
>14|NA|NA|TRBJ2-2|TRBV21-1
CASSKEQGTGELFF
TGTGCCAGCAGCAAAGAGCAGGGCACCGGGGAGCTGTTTTTT
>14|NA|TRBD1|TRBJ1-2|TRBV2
CASLRDRDFYGYTF
TGTGCCAGCTTACGGGACAGAGATTTCTATGGCTACACCTTC
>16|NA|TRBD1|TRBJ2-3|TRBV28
CASSLQTGGHALPQYF
TGTGCCAGCAGTTTGCAAACAGGGGGTCACGCGTTGCCGCAGTATTTT
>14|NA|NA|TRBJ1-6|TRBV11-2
CASSLRQGNSPLHF
TGTGCCAGCAGCTTAAGGCAGGGGAATTCACCCCTCCACTTT
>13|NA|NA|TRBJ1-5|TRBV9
CASSVDSHQPQHF
TGTGCCAGCAGCGTCGACAGTCATCAGCCCCAGCATTTT
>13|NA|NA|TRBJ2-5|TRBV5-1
CASSYLTGSILYF
TGCGCCAGCAGCTATCTGACAGGTTCCATCTTATACTTC
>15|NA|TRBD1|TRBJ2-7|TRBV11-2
CASSLVGTGGYEQYF
TGTGCCAGCAGCTTAGTTGGGACAGGGGGCTACGAGCAGTACTTC
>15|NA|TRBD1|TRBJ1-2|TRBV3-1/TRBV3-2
CASSRDRQGNYGYTF
TGTGCCAGCAGCCGCGACCGACAGGGTAACTATGGCTACACCTTC
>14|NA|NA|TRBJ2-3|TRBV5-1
CASSLDAGTDTQYF
TGCGCCAGCAGCTTGGATGCGGGGACAGATACGCAGTATTTT
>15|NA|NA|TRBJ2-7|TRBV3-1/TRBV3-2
CASSQISRNSYEQYF
TGTGCCAGCAGCCAAATCTCTAGAAACTCCTACGAGCAGTACTTC
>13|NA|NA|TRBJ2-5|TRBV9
CASSLEGQETQYF
TGTGCCAGCAGCCTAGAGGGGCAAGAGACCCAGTACTTC
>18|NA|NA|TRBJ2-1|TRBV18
CASSPSGGLKRSYNEQFF
TGTGCCAGCTCACCATCCGGGGGGCTTAAGAGGTCCTACAATGAGCAGTTCTTC
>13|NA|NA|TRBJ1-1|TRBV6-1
CASSDTENTEAFF
TGTGCCAGCAGTGATACAGAGAACACTGAAGCTTTCTTT
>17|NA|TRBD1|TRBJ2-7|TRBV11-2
CASSFRGQGAPPYEQYF
TGTGCCAGCAGCTTTAGGGGACAGGGGGCGCCCCCCTACGAGCAGTACTTC
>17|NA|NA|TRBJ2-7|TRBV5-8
CASSTPRGHQISYEQYF
TGTGCCAGCAGCACCCCCCGGGGACACCAGATTTCCTACGAGCAGTACTTC
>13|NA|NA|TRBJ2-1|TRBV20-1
CSASQGPQNEQFF
TGCAGTGCTAGTCAGGGGCCGCAGAATGAGCAGTTCTTC
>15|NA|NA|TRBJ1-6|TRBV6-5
CASRGLWRGHSPLHF
TGTGCCAGCAGGGGACTTTGGCGAGGGCATTCACCCCTCCACTTT
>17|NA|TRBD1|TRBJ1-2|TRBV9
CASSVNKRTGVNYGYTF
TGTGCCAGCAGCGTAAATAAGAGGACAGGGGTTAACTATGGCTACACCTTC
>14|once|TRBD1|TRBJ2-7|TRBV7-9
CASSLKGQSYEQYF
TGTGCCAGCAGCTTAAAGGGACAGTCCTACGAGCAGTACTTC
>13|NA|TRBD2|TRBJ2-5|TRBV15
CATSGLDQETQYF
TGTGCCACCAGCGGACTAGACCAAGAGACCCAGTACTTC
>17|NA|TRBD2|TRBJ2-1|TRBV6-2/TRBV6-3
CASSYSGGRANYNEQFF
TGTGCCAGCAGTTACAGTGGCGGGAGGGCCAACTACAATGAGCAGTTCTTC
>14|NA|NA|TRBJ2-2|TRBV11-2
CASRPQEGTGELFF
TGTGCCAGCAGACCTCAGGAGGGGACCGGGGAGCTGTTTTTT
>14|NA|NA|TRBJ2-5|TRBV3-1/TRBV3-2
CASRQQGLEETQYF
TGTGCCAGCAGGCAACAGGGTCTGGAGGAGACCCAGTACTTC
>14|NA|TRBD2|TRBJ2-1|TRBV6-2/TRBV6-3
CASSYLAGAHEQFF
TGTGCCAGCAGTTATTTAGCGGGAGCCCATGAGCAGTTCTTC
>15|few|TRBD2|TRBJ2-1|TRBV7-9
CASSKPSGSANEQFF
TGTGCCAGCAGCAAACCTAGCGGGAGTGCCAATGAGCAGTTCTTC
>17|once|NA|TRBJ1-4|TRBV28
CASSLWLGGATNEKLFF
TGTGCCAGCAGTTTATGGTTGGGGGGGGCCACTAATGAAAAACTGTTTTTT
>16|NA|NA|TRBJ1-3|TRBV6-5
CASSYSQGFSGNTIYF
TGTGCCAGCAGTTACTCGCAGGGGTTCTCTGGAAACACCATATATTTT
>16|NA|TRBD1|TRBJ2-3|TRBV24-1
CATSDSGTGGTDTQYF
TGTGCCACCAGTGATTCCGGGACAGGTGGCACAGATACGCAGTATTTT
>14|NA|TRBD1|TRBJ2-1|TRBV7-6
CASSLGQGADEQFF
TGTGCCAGCAGCTTAGGACAGGGGGCGGATGAGCAGTTCTTC
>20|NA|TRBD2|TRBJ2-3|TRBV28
CASSQYRDITSGATTDTQYF
TGTGCCAGCAGCCAGTACAGGGACATAACTAGCGGGGCGACCACAGATACGCAGTATTTT
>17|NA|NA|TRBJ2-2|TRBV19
CASSMGGRWLAAGELFF
TGTGCCAGTAGTATGGGGGGCAGGTGGCTAGCGGCCGGGGAGCTGTTTTTT
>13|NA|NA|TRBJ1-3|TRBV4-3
CASSLRLSDTIYF
TGCGCCAGCAGCCTTCGACTATCGGACACCATATATTTT
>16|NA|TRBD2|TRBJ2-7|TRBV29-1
CSVEDEREGSTYEQYF
TGCAGCGTTGAAGATGAGCGGGAGGGCTCGACCTACGAGCAGTACTTC
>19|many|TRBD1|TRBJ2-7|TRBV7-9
CASSGWDRGADHSSYEQYF
TGTGCCAGCAGCGGGTGGGACAGGGGGGCCGATCATTCCTCCTACGAGCAGTACTTC
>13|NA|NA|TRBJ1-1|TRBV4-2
CASSPRQYTEAFF
TGTGCCAGCAGCCCCCGACAGTACACTGAAGCTTTCTTT
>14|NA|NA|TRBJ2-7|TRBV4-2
CASSQDGETYEQYF
TGTGCCAGCAGCCAAGACGGGGAAACCTACGAGCAGTACTTC
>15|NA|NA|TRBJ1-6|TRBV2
CASSERQGDNSPLHF
TGTGCCAGCAGTGAACGGCAGGGCGATAATTCACCCCTCCACTTT
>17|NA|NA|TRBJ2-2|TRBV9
CASSVGSTGMNTGELFF
TGTGCCAGCAGCGTAGGAAGTACAGGAATGAACACCGGGGAGCTGTTTTTT
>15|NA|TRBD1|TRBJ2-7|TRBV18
CASSPPGQGAFEQYF
TGTGCCAGCTCACCACCTGGACAGGGGGCGTTCGAGCAGTACTTC
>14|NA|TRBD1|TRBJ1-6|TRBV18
CASLLDRGNSPLHF
TGTGCCAGCTTGCTGGACAGGGGAAATTCACCCCTCCACTTT
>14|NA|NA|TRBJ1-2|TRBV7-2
CASSEQGVGGDYTF
TGTGCCAGCAGCGAACAGGGCGTTGGGGGGGACTACACCTTC
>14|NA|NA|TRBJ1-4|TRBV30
CAWSVGSGPEKLFF
TGTGCCTGGAGTGTTGGGTCAGGGCCGGAAAAACTGTTTTTT
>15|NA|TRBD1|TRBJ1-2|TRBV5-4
CASSLDGTGDYGYTF
TGTGCCAGCAGCTTAGATGGGACAGGGGACTATGGCTACACCTTC
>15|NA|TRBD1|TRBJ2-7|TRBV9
CASSAPGTGVREQYF
TGTGCCAGCAGCGCCCCGGGGACAGGGGTCCGGGAGCAGTACTTC
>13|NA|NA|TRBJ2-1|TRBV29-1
CSVAGRSYNEQFF
TGCAGCGTTGCAGGGCGCTCCTACAATGAGCAGTTCTTC
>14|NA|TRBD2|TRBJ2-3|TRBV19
CASKGLADTDTQYF
TGTGCCAGTAAGGGACTAGCGGACACAGATACGCAGTATTTT
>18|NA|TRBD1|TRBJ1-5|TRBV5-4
CASSLGMAGGYSNQPQHF
TGTGCCAGCAGCTTGGGAATGGCAGGGGGCTATAGCAATCAGCCCCAGCATTTT
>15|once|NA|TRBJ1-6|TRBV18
CASSPGERNNSPLHF
TGTGCCAGCTCACCAGGGGAGAGGAATAATTCACCCCTCCACTTT